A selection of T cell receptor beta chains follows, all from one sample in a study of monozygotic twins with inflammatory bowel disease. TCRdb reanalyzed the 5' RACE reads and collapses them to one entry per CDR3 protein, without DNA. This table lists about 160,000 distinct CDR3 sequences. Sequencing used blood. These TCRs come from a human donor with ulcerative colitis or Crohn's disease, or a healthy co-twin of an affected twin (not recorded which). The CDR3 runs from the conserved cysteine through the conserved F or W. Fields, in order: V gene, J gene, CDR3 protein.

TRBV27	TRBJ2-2	CASGSSNTGELFF
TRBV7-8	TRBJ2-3	CASNPRASTSTDTQYF
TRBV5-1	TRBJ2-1	CASSLLPPNEQFF
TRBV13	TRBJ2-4	CASSLAGAPKNIQYF
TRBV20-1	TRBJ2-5	CSARPTGDSWLETQYF
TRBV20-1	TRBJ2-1	CSGSPIRYNNEQFF
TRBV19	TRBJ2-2	CASSIGVGSNTGELFF
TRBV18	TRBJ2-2	CASSPAGTQNTGELFF
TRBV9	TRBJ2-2	CASSPRLAASNTGELFF
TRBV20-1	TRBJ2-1	CSARTVNEQFF
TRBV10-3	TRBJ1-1	CAIRMNSDEAFF
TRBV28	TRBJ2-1	CASSGGIEQFF
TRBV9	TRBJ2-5	CASSVTPAGGETQYF
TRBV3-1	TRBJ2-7	CASSQDIGGSYEQYF
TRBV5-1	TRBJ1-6	CASRLGTGVSPLHF
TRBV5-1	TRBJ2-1	CASSAGNSYNEQFF
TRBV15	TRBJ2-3	CATSRDPGLPDTQYF
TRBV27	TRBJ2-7	CASSSQRARSLDSYEQYF
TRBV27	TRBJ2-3	CASSQTDTQYF
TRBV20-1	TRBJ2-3	CSARESGFTDTQYF
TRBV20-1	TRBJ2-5	CSADVPGPQETQYF
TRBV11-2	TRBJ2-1	CASSPWVAGDYNEQFF
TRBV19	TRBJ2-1	CASSIDGEDNEQFF
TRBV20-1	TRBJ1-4	CSAREEGVNGKLFF
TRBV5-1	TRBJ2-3	CASSFPRGGDTDTQYF
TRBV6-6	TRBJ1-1	CASSYSAANTEAFF
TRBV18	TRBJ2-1	CASSPSSGNYNEQFF
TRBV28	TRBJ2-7	CASSLTGLEHEQYF
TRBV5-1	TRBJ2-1	CASSFSKGTYNEQFF
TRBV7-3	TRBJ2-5	CASSTTEGETQYF
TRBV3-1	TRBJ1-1	CASSQDVTDGSEAFF
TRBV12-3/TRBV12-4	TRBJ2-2	CASTPGTGTGELFF
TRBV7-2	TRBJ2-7	CASSLALRDYEQYF
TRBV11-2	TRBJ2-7	CASSPYTPGLSWDYEQYF
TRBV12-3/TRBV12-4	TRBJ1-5	CASAPGSRYSNQPQHF
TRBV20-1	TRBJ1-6	CSAIRGTHLGALHF
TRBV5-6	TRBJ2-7	CASSLAGRQGLYEQYF
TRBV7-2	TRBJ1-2	CASSLGSVNYGYTF
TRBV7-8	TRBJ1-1	CASSSRQGHVEAFF
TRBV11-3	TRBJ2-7	CASSRDYQSGEQYF
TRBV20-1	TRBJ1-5	CSAISGTSGNQPQHF
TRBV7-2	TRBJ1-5	CASSFAQSNQPQHF
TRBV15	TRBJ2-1	CATSRVSGQGFHNEQFF
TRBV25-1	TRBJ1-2	CAIHRRSGYTF
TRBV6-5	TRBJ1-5	CASSYSPGERPQHF
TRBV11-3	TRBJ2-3	CASSFGGRAGDTQYF
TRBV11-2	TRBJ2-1	CASSFVTGRHNEQFF
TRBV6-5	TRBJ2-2	CASTLTGVWTGELFF
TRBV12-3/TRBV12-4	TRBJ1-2	CASSLRQGANYGYTF
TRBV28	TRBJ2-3	CASSFSGVTDTQYF
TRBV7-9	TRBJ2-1	CASSSGPTYSYNEQFF
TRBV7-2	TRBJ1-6	CASSVTGTGDSPLHF
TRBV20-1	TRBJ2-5	CSALGGGETQYF
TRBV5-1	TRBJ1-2	CASSLGAGGYSGYTF
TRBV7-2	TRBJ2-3	CASNGRSGEKYF
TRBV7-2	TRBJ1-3	CASSRGTPAAGNTIYF
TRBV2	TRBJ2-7	CASSGGSGSREQYF
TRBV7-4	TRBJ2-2	CASSPPDRVTGELFF